This is a list of T cell receptor beta chains from one sample in a study of STAT5B mutations in CD4+ large granular lymphocyte leukemia. TCRdb's table, derived via immunoSEQ multiplex PCR, lists solely in-frame clones and lacks some. Of some 38,000 clones in the sample, approximately 85% are singletons; the top ten hold less than 1.5%. Sequenced sample: CD4+ T cells from blood buffy coats. The receptors stem from a human donor in good health. CDR3s include the opening cysteine and the closing phenylalanine or tryptophan. A D gene is named only where the DNA matches it firmly. Clone size, where shown, is once, few, many, or a class for clones that have expanded.

TRBJ2-2	.	TRBV27	.	TGTGCCAGCAGCTCCCCTTGGACCAACACACCCGGGGAGCTGTTTTTT	CASSSPWTNTPGELFF
TRBJ1-5	.	TRBV5-4	.	TGTGCCAGCACCCAAACCATTAATCAGCCCCAGCATTTT	CASTQTINQPQHF
TRBJ2-3	.	TRBV10-2	.	TGCGCCAGCAGGCGGGGTCCAGATACGCAGTATTTT	CASRRGPDTQYF
TRBJ2-7	.	TRBV18	.	TGTGCCAGCTCACCACAGGACAACTACGAGCAGTACTTC	CASSPQDNYEQYF
TRBJ2-1	.	TRBV7-2	.	TGTGCCAGCAGCGCAGCGTCGAGCTCCTACAATGAGCAGTTCTTC	CASSAASSSYNEQFF
TRBJ1-2	.	TRBV19	TRBD1	TGTGCCAGTAGTATTACAGGGACAGGGGACAACTATGGCTACACCTTC	CASSITGTGDNYGYTF
TRBJ2-7	.	TRBV6-6	.	TGTGCCAGCAGACTGCAGGGTTATAACGAGCAGTACTTC	CASRLQGYNEQYF
TRBJ1-1	.	TRBV5-1	.	TGCGCCAGCAGCCTAGGGGCGACGAACACTGAAGCTTTCTTT	CASSLGATNTEAFF
TRBJ1-5	.	TRBV28	.	TGTGCCAGCAGTTCACCCCTGGGGGTCTCCCAACAGCCCCAGCATTTT	CASSSPLGVSQQPQHF
TRBJ2-7	.	TRBV27	.	TGTGCCAGCAGTTCCCCCTGGCAGGGCGGCTACGAGCAGTACTTC	CASSSPWQGGYEQYF
TRBJ1-1	few	TRBV7-9	.	TGTGCCAGCAGCTTAGGACAGTTTAACACTGAAGCTTTCTTT	CASSLGQFNTEAFF
TRBJ2-7	.	TRBV5-1	TRBD2	TGCGCCAGAGAGCTAAACGCCGGGACTAGCGCGAACGAGCAGTACTTC	CARELNAGTSANEQYF
TRBJ1-1	.	TRBV5-1	.	TGCGCCAGCAGCTTGGCAAAGATGAACACTGAAGCTTTCTTT	CASSLAKMNTEAFF
TRBJ2-5	.	TRBV5-4	.	TGTGCCAGCAGCTTGGGCAGACAAGAGACCCAGTACTTC	CASSLGRQETQYF
TRBJ1-2	.	TRBV5-1	.	TGCGCCAGCAGCTTACAGGGTGACGGCTACACCTTC	CASSLQGDGYTF
TRBJ1-1	once	TRBV6-5	TRBD1	TGTGCCAGCAGTCACTCCTCGACAGGGAGCCTTGAAGCTTTCTTT	CASSHSSTGSLEAFF
TRBJ2-7	.	TRBV12-5	.	TGTGCTAGTGGTTTGGAAATTGGAGGGGGTGCGGAGCAGTACTTC	CASGLEIGGGAEQYF
TRBJ1-5	.	TRBV5-4	.	TGTGCCAGCAGCTTGGCAGGGGGCAATCAGCCCCAGCATTTT	CASSLAGGNQPQHF
TRBJ1-4	few	TRBV19	.	TGTGCCAGTAGTATCTTTGGTGGGGGTAATGAAAAACTGTTTTTT	CASSIFGGGNEKLFF
TRBJ2-1	.	TRBV13	TRBD2	TGTGCCAGCAGTTTATCGACTAGCGGGAATGAGCAGTTCTTC	CASSLSTSGNEQFF
TRBJ2-3	.	TRBV2	.	TGTGCCAGCAGTGTATCCCTAGAAGCTGAGCAGTATTTT	CASSVSLEAEQYF
TRBJ1-2	.	TRBV5-1	.	TGCGCCAGCAGCTTGTCTCAGGGAAATGGTGGCTACACCTTC	CASSLSQGNGGYTF
TRBJ2-7	.	TRBV5-1	TRBD1	TGCGCCAGCAGCCCCTCGGGACAGAGCTACGAGCAGTACTTC	CASSPSGQSYEQYF
TRBJ1-2	.	TRBV18	.	TGTGCCAGCTCACTTCCGACGGGGAGACTTAACTATGGCTACACCTTC	CASSLPTGRLNYGYTF